The clone carrying this T cell receptor (beta chain) has just one count. Only in-frame clones appear in the TCRdb table, and some are missing; sequencing was by immunoSEQ multiplex PCR. The sample has tens of thousands of clones, approximately 84% seen once. V lost 5 bases and J 1 base, leaving 2 bases between the germline ends. Germline assignment: CDR1 SGHVS and CDR2 FQNEAQ. This CDR3 contains 12 residues. This record belongs to a study of control samples from healthy donors and cancer patients. V gene TRBV7-8 combines with J gene TRBJ2-2; D not certain. Sample: PBMCs. The clonotype was recovered from a woman between 45 and 60 years old with lung cancer. This CDR3 is CASSRNTGELFF. In nucleotides, the CDR3 is TGTGCCAGCAGCCGGAACACCGGGGAGCTGTTTTTT.